This is a list of T cell receptor beta chains from one sample in a study of blood T cell repertoires in COVID-19. Generated by immunoSEQ multiplex PCR, the TCRdb table keeps only in-frame clones and is missing some. Seen here are around 400,000 clones, 85% to 90% observed once, and the top ten hold less than 2%. Sequencing was performed on PBMCs or T cells enriched from blood (not recorded which). These receptors came from a woman in her 30s who had recovered from COVID-19. Each CDR3 is given with its conserved first and last residue. D genes are given only for firm matches. Size values are once, few and many counts, or a class for expanded clones, and some rows have none.

v_gene: TRBV11-2
j_gene: TRBJ1-4
abundance: .
d_gene: TRBD1
CDR3nt: TGTGCCAGCAGCTCCCAGGGGGCGCGGACTAATGAAAAACTGTTTTTT
CDR3aa: CASSSQGARTNEKLFF

v_gene: TRBV11-2
j_gene: TRBJ2-5
abundance: .
d_gene: .
CDR3nt: TGTGCCAGCAGCTTAGATGGTAGCGGAGGACGGGGCGTGGACGGAGAGACCCAGTACTTC
CDR3aa: CASSLDGSGGRGVDGETQYF

v_gene: TRBV7-6
j_gene: TRBJ1-5
abundance: .
d_gene: TRBD1
CDR3nt: TGTGCCAGCAGCTCCGAGACAGGGGGCTCTTGGCGCAATCAGCCCCAGCATTTT
CDR3aa: CASSSETGGSWRNQPQHF

v_gene: TRBV6-6
j_gene: TRBJ1-4
abundance: .
d_gene: TRBD1
CDR3nt: TGTGCCAGCAGTCGCGGGACAGGGGGCAGCGCTAATGAAAAACTGTTTTTT
CDR3aa: CASSRGTGGSANEKLFF

v_gene: TRBV27
j_gene: TRBJ2-7
abundance: .
d_gene: TRBD1
CDR3nt: TGTGCCAGCAGTATCTACAGGGACAGCTACGAGCAGTACTTC
CDR3aa: CASSIYRDSYEQYF

v_gene: TRBV27
j_gene: TRBJ2-5
abundance: .
d_gene: .
CDR3nt: TGTGCCAGCAGCCGAACAGTAATCCCTCGTGGGGAGACCCAGTACTTC
CDR3aa: CASSRTVIPRGETQYF

v_gene: TRBV19
j_gene: TRBJ2-1
abundance: .
d_gene: TRBD2
CDR3nt: TGTGCCAGTACTGTAAACGGACTAGCGGGATATGAGCAGTTCTTC
CDR3aa: CASTVNGLAGYEQFF

v_gene: TRBV9
j_gene: TRBJ1-1
abundance: .
d_gene: TRBD1
CDR3nt: TGTGCCAGCAGCGACCGGGACAGAAAAAACACTGAAGCTTTCTTT
CDR3aa: CASSDRDRKNTEAFF

v_gene: TRBV30
j_gene: TRBJ2-1
abundance: .
d_gene: TRBD1
CDR3nt: TGTGCCTGGGGGGGGGACAGGGTAATCCTGTTCTTC
CDR3aa: CAWGGDRVILFF

v_gene: TRBV5-1
j_gene: TRBJ1-5
abundance: .
d_gene: .
CDR3nt: TGCGCCAGCAGCTTGGGGGGCAGTGCGTCGCCCCAGCATTTT
CDR3aa: CASSLGGSASPQHF

v_gene: TRBV28
j_gene: TRBJ1-3
abundance: .
d_gene: TRBD1
CDR3nt: TGTGCCAGCAGCCGGACAGGACAGAAAACCACCATATATTTT
CDR3aa: CASSRTGQKTTIYF

v_gene: TRBV18
j_gene: TRBJ2-7
abundance: .
d_gene: TRBD1
CDR3nt: TGTGCCAGCTCACCTCGGTCGACAGGGGTCGACTACGAGCAGTACTTC
CDR3aa: CASSPRSTGVDYEQYF

v_gene: TRBV30
j_gene: TRBJ1-2
abundance: once
d_gene: .
CDR3nt: TGTGCCTGGAATACTAACTATGGCTACACCTTC
CDR3aa: CAWNTNYGYTF

v_gene: TRBV6-5
j_gene: TRBJ1-6
abundance: .
d_gene: TRBD1
CDR3nt: TGTGCCAGCAGTTACTCAGGGGGCGAGAATTCACCCCTCCACTTT
CDR3aa: CASSYSGGENSPLHF

v_gene: TRBV7-5
j_gene: TRBJ2-7
abundance: .
d_gene: .
CDR3nt: TGTGCCAGAAGCACAACAGGTTTCGAGCAGTACTTC
CDR3aa: CARSTTGFEQYF

v_gene: TRBV24-1
j_gene: TRBJ2-2
abundance: .
d_gene: .
CDR3nt: TGTGCCACCACTTCGTCGACCGGGGAGCTGTTTTTT
CDR3aa: CATTSSTGELFF

v_gene: TRBV19
j_gene: TRBJ2-7
abundance: .
d_gene: .
CDR3nt: TGTGCCAGTAGTATAGTGGCGGGGGCCACCTACGAGCAGTACTTC
CDR3aa: CASSIVAGATYEQYF

v_gene: TRBV6-5
j_gene: TRBJ2-1
abundance: .
d_gene: TRBD1
CDR3nt: TGTGCCAGCAGTTACCCCGGGACAGGGCAGTTCTTC
CDR3aa: CASSYPGTGQFF

v_gene: TRBV12-3/TRBV12-4
j_gene: TRBJ2-3
abundance: .
d_gene: .
CDR3nt: TGTGCCAGCAGTTTAGAAGTCAGGGTGGAGAAGTATTTT
CDR3aa: CASSLEVRVEKYF

v_gene: TRBV4-2
j_gene: TRBJ2-1
abundance: .
d_gene: TRBD1
CDR3nt: TGTGCCAGCAGCCAGGGACAGGTCGATGAGCAGTTCTTC
CDR3aa: CASSQGQVDEQFF

v_gene: TRBV11-2
j_gene: TRBJ1-1
abundance: .
d_gene: TRBD1
CDR3nt: TGTGCCAGCAGCTTAGGAGGACAGGCTTATGGCACTGAAGCTTTCTTT
CDR3aa: CASSLGGQAYGTEAFF

v_gene: TRBV12-5
j_gene: TRBJ1-4
abundance: .
d_gene: TRBD1
CDR3nt: TGTGCTAGTGGTCTGGCGGGGGGACAGGGTGGTGAAAAACTGTTTTTT
CDR3aa: CASGLAGGQGGEKLFF

v_gene: TRBV4-1
j_gene: TRBJ2-3
abundance: .
d_gene: TRBD2
CDR3nt: TGCGCCAGCAGCCCTGCCAGCGGGGGGACAGATACGCAGTATTTT
CDR3aa: CASSPASGGTDTQYF

v_gene: TRBV4-1
j_gene: TRBJ2-1
abundance: .
d_gene: TRBD1
CDR3nt: TGCGCCAGCAGCCGCAGGGGGTATGAGCAGTTCTTC
CDR3aa: CASSRRGYEQFF

v_gene: TRBV7-7
j_gene: TRBJ2-5
abundance: .
d_gene: .
CDR3nt: TGTGCCAGCAGCCTAGCTGGAAGGGGCCAAGAGACCCAGTACTTC
CDR3aa: CASSLAGRGQETQYF

v_gene: TRBV2
j_gene: TRBJ1-5
abundance: few
d_gene: TRBD1
CDR3nt: TGTGCCAGCAGTGAATCCAGACAGGGAGGTCAGCCCCAGCATTTT
CDR3aa: CASSESRQGGQPQHF

v_gene: TRBV19
j_gene: TRBJ2-7
abundance: .
d_gene: .
CDR3nt: TGTGCCAGTAGTATTAATCTCCGGGCCTACGAGCAGTACTTC
CDR3aa: CASSINLRAYEQYF

v_gene: TRBV29-1
j_gene: TRBJ2-2
abundance: .
d_gene: TRBD1
CDR3nt: TGCAGCGTAGGACAGGGCGTTACCGGGGAGCTGTTTTTT
CDR3aa: CSVGQGVTGELFF

v_gene: TRBV28
j_gene: TRBJ2-7
abundance: .
d_gene: .
CDR3nt: TGTGCCAGCAGTTTTCCCCCCAGGCGGGTTTACTACGAGCAGTACTTC
CDR3aa: CASSFPPRRVYYEQYF

v_gene: TRBV27
j_gene: TRBJ1-4
abundance: .
d_gene: .
CDR3nt: TGTGCCAGCAGTACACGACAGGCGCGGGAAAAACTGTTTTTT
CDR3aa: CASSTRQAREKLFF

v_gene: TRBV5-6
j_gene: TRBJ1-2
abundance: .
d_gene: TRBD1
CDR3nt: TGTGCCAGCAGCTTACAGGGGGTTTTCTATGGCTACACCTTC
CDR3aa: CASSLQGVFYGYTF

v_gene: TRBV7-3
j_gene: TRBJ2-2
abundance: .
d_gene: .
CDR3nt: TGTGCCAGCAGCCTTCAGGACACCGGGGAGCTGTTTTTT
CDR3aa: CASSLQDTGELFF

v_gene: TRBV12-3/TRBV12-4
j_gene: TRBJ1-2
abundance: .
d_gene: .
CDR3nt: TGTGCCAGCAGCCGAACGGGCTATGGCTACACCTTC
CDR3aa: CASSRTGYGYTF

v_gene: TRBV27
j_gene: TRBJ1-2
abundance: .
d_gene: .
CDR3nt: TGTGCCAGCAGTACCCAGGGTTTGAGTGGCTACACCTTC
CDR3aa: CASSTQGLSGYTF

v_gene: TRBV4-1
j_gene: TRBJ2-7
abundance: .
d_gene: TRBD1
CDR3nt: TGCGCCAGCAGCCAAGTCGTAACAGGGGGCTACGAGCAGTACTTC
CDR3aa: CASSQVVTGGYEQYF

v_gene: TRBV5-1
j_gene: TRBJ1-1
abundance: .
d_gene: TRBD1
CDR3nt: TGCGCCAGCAGCGTGACAGGGATGAACACTGAAGCTTTCTTT
CDR3aa: CASSVTGMNTEAFF

v_gene: TRBV27
j_gene: TRBJ1-6
abundance: once
d_gene: .
CDR3nt: TGTGCCAGCAGTTCGAGCTCCTATAATTCACCCCTCCACTTT
CDR3aa: CASSSSSYNSPLHF

v_gene: TRBV5-1
j_gene: TRBJ2-1
abundance: .
d_gene: .
CDR3nt: TGCGCCAGCAGCTTGGTGGCAGAATCCTACAATGAGCAGTTCTTC
CDR3aa: CASSLVAESYNEQFF

v_gene: TRBV7-6
j_gene: TRBJ1-1
abundance: .
d_gene: TRBD1
CDR3nt: TGTGCCAGCAGCCCCCCGGGACAGAACATGAACACTGAAGCTTTCTTT
CDR3aa: CASSPPGQNMNTEAFF

v_gene: TRBV6-5
j_gene: TRBJ2-7
abundance: once
d_gene: TRBD1
CDR3nt: TGTGCCAGCAGTTACAACAGGGGGACCTACGAGCAGTACTTC
CDR3aa: CASSYNRGTYEQYF

v_gene: TRBV12-3/TRBV12-4
j_gene: TRBJ1-1
abundance: .
d_gene: .
CDR3nt: TGTGCCAGTCGAAGCGGGGGCACTGAAGCTTTCTTT
CDR3aa: CASRSGGTEAFF

v_gene: TRBV6-5
j_gene: TRBJ1-5
abundance: .
d_gene: TRBD1
CDR3nt: TGTGCCAGCAGACCAGGACAGGGGGACACTCAGCCCCAGCATTTT
CDR3aa: CASRPGQGDTQPQHF

v_gene: TRBV29-1
j_gene: TRBJ1-6
abundance: .
d_gene: TRBD1
CDR3nt: TGCAGCGCCGGGACAGAAAATTCACCCCTCCACTTT
CDR3aa: CSAGTENSPLHF

v_gene: TRBV3-1/TRBV3-2
j_gene: TRBJ1-6
abundance: .
d_gene: .
CDR3nt: TGTGCCAGCAGCCTATTCGGACATGATAATTCACCCCTCCACTTT
CDR3aa: CASSLFGHDNSPLHF

v_gene: TRBV5-6
j_gene: TRBJ2-7
abundance: .
d_gene: TRBD1
CDR3nt: TGTGCCAGCAGCACTTCCGGGACAGCCGTAACCTACGAGCAGTACTTC
CDR3aa: CASSTSGTAVTYEQYF

v_gene: TRBV30
j_gene: TRBJ1-6
abundance: .
d_gene: .
CDR3nt: TGTGCCTGGAAGGACACTATTAATTCACCCCTCCACTTT
CDR3aa: CAWKDTINSPLHF

v_gene: TRBV7-9
j_gene: TRBJ1-3
abundance: .
d_gene: .
CDR3nt: TGTGCCAGCAGCCTACCGAGAGGGAGATCCTCTGGAAACACCATATATTTT
CDR3aa: CASSLPRGRSSGNTIYF

v_gene: TRBV30
j_gene: TRBJ1-6
abundance: few
d_gene: .
CDR3nt: TGTGCCTGGATTCCCCCAAGGACTGTCGGAAATTCACCCCTCCACTTT
CDR3aa: CAWIPPRTVGNSPLHF

v_gene: TRBV27
j_gene: TRBJ1-1
abundance: .
d_gene: .
CDR3nt: TGTGCCAGCAGGGGGCCACCCAACACTGAAGCTTTCTTT
CDR3aa: CASRGPPNTEAFF

v_gene: TRBV5-4
j_gene: TRBJ1-1
abundance: .
d_gene: TRBD1
CDR3nt: TGTGCCAGCAGCTTGGGGACAGGAAGGAGTGAAGCTTTCTTT
CDR3aa: CASSLGTGRSEAFF

v_gene: TRBV9
j_gene: TRBJ2-2
abundance: .
d_gene: TRBD2
CDR3nt: TGTGCCAGCAGCGAGGGACGACTAGCGGGTCGTACCGGGGAGCTGTTTTTT
CDR3aa: CASSEGRLAGRTGELFF

v_gene: TRBV9
j_gene: TRBJ2-7
abundance: .
d_gene: TRBD1
CDR3nt: TGTGCCAGCAGCGAGGGTGGGACAGGGAGTTTCTACGAGCAGTACTTC
CDR3aa: CASSEGGTGSFYEQYF

v_gene: TRBV6-1
j_gene: TRBJ2-7
abundance: once
d_gene: .
CDR3nt: TGTGCCAGCAGTGAACGAGGCAGCAGCTACGAGCAGTACTTC
CDR3aa: CASSERGSSYEQYF

v_gene: TRBV4-3
j_gene: TRBJ1-1
abundance: .
d_gene: TRBD1
CDR3nt: TGCGCCAGCAGCCATACGACAGGGGGTTCCACTGAAGCTTTCTTT
CDR3aa: CASSHTTGGSTEAFF